A selection of T cell receptor beta chains follows, all from one sample in a study of T-cell reconstitution after alpha-beta-depleted transplantation in children. In TCRdb, the PCR reads were re-called with MiXCR into one record per CDR3 protein. The sample shows fewer than 1 million distinct CDR3 sequences, approximately 15% of them seen only once. The sequencing here drew on PBMCs, mostly from graft donor cells, taken 360 days after TCRalphabeta/CD19-depleted stem cell transplant. The receptors were gathered from a male patient between 5 and 17 years old who had a stem cell transplant for acute lymphoblastic leukemia, so the T cells may come from the graft donor. Both conserved end residues are part of each CDR3. The D gene is left open where the match is weak. Clone size is given for some rows only: seen once, a few or many times, or a class if the clone is expanded.

clone size,J gene,V gene,D gene,CDR3 protein,CDR3 DNA
-,TRBJ2-2,TRBV29-1,-,CSATEGTGELFF,TGCAGCGCCACCGAGGGCACCGGGGAGCTGTTTTTT
-,TRBJ2-2,TRBV7-8,TRBD1,CASRVRGTGGTGELFF,TGTGCCAGCAGGGTGCGAGGGACAGGGGGCACCGGGGAGCTGTTTTTT
few,TRBJ2-7,TRBV10-3,-,CAIRPGHFGPRIYEQYF,TGTGCCATCAGGCCGGGACACTTCGGGCCTCGGATCTACGAGCAGTACTTC
few,TRBJ1-1,TRBV6-1,-,CASILGGTGTEAFF,TGTGCCAGCATACTTGGGGGGACGGGCACTGAAGCTTTCTTT
few,TRBJ1-2,TRBV20-1,-,CSARGKTNYGYTF,TGCAGTGCTAGGGGAAAGACTAACTATGGCTACACCTTC
-,TRBJ2-1,TRBV5-1,-,CASSSPVLASNDEQFF,TGCGCCAGCAGCTCCCCGGTGCTAGCGAGTAACGATGAGCAGTTCTTC
few,TRBJ2-5,TRBV11-2,TRBD1,CASSLTGMKETQYF,TGTGCCAGCAGCTTGACAGGGATGAAAGAGACCCAGTACTTC
-,TRBJ1-4,TRBV6-1,-,CASRAGQPRSGKLFF,TGTGCCAGCAGGGCCGGACAGCCTAGATCCGGAAAACTGTTTTTT
-,TRBJ2-7,TRBV12-3/TRBV12-4,TRBD2,CASSFTSGRNEQYF,TGTGCCAGCAGCTTCACTAGCGGGAGAAACGAGCAGTACTTC
few,TRBJ1-5,TRBV12-3/TRBV12-4,-,CASSKSGSNQPQHF,TGTGCCAGCAGTAAATCCGGCTCTAATCAGCCCCAGCATTTT
-,TRBJ2-5,TRBV7-3,-,CASSLRASQETQYF,TGTGCCAGCAGCTTACGGGCAAGCCAAGAGACCCAGTACTTC
-,TRBJ2-3,TRBV19,-,CASHSSGVWADTQYF,TGTGCCAGCCATTCTTCCGGAGTTTGGGCAGATACGCAGTATTTT
many,TRBJ2-3,TRBV2,TRBD2,CASEGGRSTDTQYF,TGTGCCAGCGAGGGCGGGAGGAGCACAGATACGCAGTATTTT
many,TRBJ1-1,TRBV5-1,TRBD1,CASRLGTGVEAFF,TGCGCCAGCAGACTCGGGACAGGGGTTGAAGCTTTCTTT
once,TRBJ1-1,TRBV27,TRBD1,CASSRRGIQGEAFF,TGTGCCAGCAGCCGAAGGGGAATACAGGGGGAAGCTTTCTTT
-,TRBJ2-7,TRBV7-8,-,CASSLVRGYSYEQYF,TGTGCCAGCAGCTTAGTACGGGGGTACTCCTACGAGCAGTACTTC
few,TRBJ2-3,TRBV27,-,CASSFKRASTDTQYF,TGTGCCAGCAGTTTTAAGCGGGCAAGCACAGATACGCAGTATTTT
-,TRBJ2-7,TRBV7-8,-,CASSLGPAVYEQYF,TGTGCCAGCAGCTTAGGGCCGGCAGTCTACGAGCAGTACTTC
few,TRBJ2-5,TRBV4-1,TRBD2,CASSQDLASGRWILETQYF,TGCGCCAGCAGCCAAGATCTGGCTAGCGGGAGGTGGATCTTAGAGACCCAGTACTTC
-,TRBJ2-1,TRBV7-3,TRBD2,CASSLRGSGSGGYNEQFF,TGTGCCAGCAGCTTAAGGGGTAGCGGGAGCGGGGGATACAATGAGCAGTTCTTC
-,TRBJ2-5,TRBV5-1,TRBD2,CASSLVGTGRATQYF,TGCGCCAGCAGCTTGGTTGGGACTGGGAGGGCGACCCAGTACTTC
many,TRBJ2-7,TRBV5-1,TRBD2,CASSLTLAGKVYEQYF,TGCGCCAGCAGCTTAACCCTAGCGGGAAAAGTCTACGAGCAGTACTTC
-,TRBJ2-1,TRBV10-1,-,CASSELTSSGQFF,TGCGCCAGCAGTGAGTTAACTAGCTCGGGGCAGTTCTTC
few,TRBJ1-2,TRBV4-2,-,CASSQELASLDGYTF,TGTGCCAGCAGCCAAGAACTCGCGTCGTTGGATGGCTACACCTTC
few,TRBJ2-7,TRBV27,TRBD2,CASQGGGWLGYEQYF,TGTGCCAGCCAGGGCGGGGGGTGGCTGGGCTACGAGCAGTACTTC
-,TRBJ2-5,TRBV12-3/TRBV12-4,-,CASTSDKHAQTQYF,TGTGCCAGCACCTCTGACAAGCACGCCCAGACCCAGTACTTC
-,TRBJ2-7,TRBV5-1,-,CASSLIPGDSYEQYF,TGCGCCAGCAGCTTGATACCGGGAGACTCCTACGAGCAGTACTTC
-,TRBJ2-3,TRBV18,TRBD2,CASSPLLAVSTDTQYF,TGTGCCAGCTCACCATTACTAGCGGTCAGCACAGATACGCAGTATTTT
few,TRBJ1-1,TRBV5-1,-,CASSWRGWDTEAFF,TGCGCCAGCAGCTGGCGGGGCTGGGACACTGAAGCTTTCTTT
-,TRBJ2-1,TRBV20-1,TRBD2,CSALSGLIPGGTGFF,TGCAGTGCCCTCAGTGGGTTGATCCCCGGGGGGACGGGGTTCTTC
-,TRBJ2-7,TRBV27,TRBD2,CASSTSGTYYEQYF,TGTGCCAGCTCGACTAGCGGGACGTACTACGAGCAGTACTTC
many,TRBJ2-7,TRBV12-3/TRBV12-4,-,CASRAPSYEQYF,TGTGCCAGCAGGGCACCCTCCTACGAGCAGTACTTC
-,TRBJ1-2,TRBV10-1,-,CASSDYDYGYTF,TGCGCCAGCAGTGACTATGACTATGGCTACACCTTC
few,TRBJ2-5,TRBV9,TRBD2,CASSAGLASRETQYF,TGTGCCAGCAGCGCAGGACTAGCGAGTAGAGAGACCCAGTACTTC
-,TRBJ2-7,TRBV7-2,-,CASSLLAQSSYEQYF,TGTGCCAGCAGCTTATTAGCACAGAGCTCCTACGAGCAGTACTTC
-,TRBJ2-4,TRBV6-5,-,CASSYWAGGGDIQYF,TGTGCCAGCAGTTACTGGGCAGGGGGAGGGGACATTCAGTACTTC